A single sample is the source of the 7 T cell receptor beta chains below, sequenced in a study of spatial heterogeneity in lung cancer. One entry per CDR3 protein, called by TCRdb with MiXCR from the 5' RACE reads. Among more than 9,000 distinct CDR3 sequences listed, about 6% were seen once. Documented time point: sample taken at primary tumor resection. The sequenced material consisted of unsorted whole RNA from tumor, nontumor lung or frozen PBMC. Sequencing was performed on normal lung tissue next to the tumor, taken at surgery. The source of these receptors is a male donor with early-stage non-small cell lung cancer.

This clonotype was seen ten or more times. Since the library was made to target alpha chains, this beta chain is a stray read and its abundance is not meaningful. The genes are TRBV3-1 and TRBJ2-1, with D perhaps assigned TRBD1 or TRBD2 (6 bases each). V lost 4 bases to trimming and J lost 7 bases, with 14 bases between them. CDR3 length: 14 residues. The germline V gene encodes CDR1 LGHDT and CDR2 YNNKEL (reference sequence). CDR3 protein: CASSPVWGANEQFF. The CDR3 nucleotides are TGTGCCAGCAGCCCCGTGTGGGGGGCGAATGAGCAGTTCTTC.

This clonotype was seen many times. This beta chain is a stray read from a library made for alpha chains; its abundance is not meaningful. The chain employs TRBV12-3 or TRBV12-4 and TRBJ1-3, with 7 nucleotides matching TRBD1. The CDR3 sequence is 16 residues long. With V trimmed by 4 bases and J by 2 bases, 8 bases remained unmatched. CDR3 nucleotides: TGTGCCAGCAGTTCACGATACGACAGGGCTGGAAACACCATATATTTT. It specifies CASSSRYDRAGNTIYF.

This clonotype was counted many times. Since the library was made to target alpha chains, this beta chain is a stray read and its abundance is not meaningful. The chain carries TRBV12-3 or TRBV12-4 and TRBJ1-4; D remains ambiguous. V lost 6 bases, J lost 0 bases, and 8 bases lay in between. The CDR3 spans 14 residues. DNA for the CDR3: TGTGCCAGCAGGGCAATTGCAACTAATGAAAAACTGTTTTTT. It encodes CASRAIATNEKLFF.

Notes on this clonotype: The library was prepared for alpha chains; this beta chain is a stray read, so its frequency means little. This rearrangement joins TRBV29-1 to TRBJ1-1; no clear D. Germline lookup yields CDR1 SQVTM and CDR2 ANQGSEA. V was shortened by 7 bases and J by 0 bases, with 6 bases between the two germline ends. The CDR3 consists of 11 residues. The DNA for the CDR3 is TGCAGCGCTCGACTGAACACTGAAGCTTTCTTT. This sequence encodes CSARLNTEAFF.

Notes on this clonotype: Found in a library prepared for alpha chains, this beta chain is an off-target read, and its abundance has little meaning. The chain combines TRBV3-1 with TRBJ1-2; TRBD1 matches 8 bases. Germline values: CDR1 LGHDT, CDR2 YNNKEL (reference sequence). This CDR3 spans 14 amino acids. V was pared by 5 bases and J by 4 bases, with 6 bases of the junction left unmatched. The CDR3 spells CASSKTGVGYGYTF. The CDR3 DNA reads TGTGCCAGCAGCAAGACAGGGGTTGGCTATGGCTACACCTTC.

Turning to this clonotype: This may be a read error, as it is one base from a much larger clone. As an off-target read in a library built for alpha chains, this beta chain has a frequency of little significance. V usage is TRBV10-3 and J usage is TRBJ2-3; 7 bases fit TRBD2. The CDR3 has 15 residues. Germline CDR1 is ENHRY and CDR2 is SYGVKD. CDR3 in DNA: TGTACCACAAGGTCTACTAGCGCAGTTGCAGATACGCAGTATTTT. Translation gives CTTRSTSAVADTQYF.

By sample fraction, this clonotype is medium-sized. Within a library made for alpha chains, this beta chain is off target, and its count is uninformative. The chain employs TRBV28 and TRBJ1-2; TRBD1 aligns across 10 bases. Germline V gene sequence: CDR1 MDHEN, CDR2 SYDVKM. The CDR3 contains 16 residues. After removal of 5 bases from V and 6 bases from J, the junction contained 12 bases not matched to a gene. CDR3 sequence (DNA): TGTGCCAGCAGTCCCGGGACAGGGGCGTCTCGGGATGGCTACACCTTC. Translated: CASSPGTGASRDGYTF.